A single sample is the source of the 11 T cell receptor beta chains below, sequenced in a study of CD8 T cells in Susac syndrome. With random hexamers, reverse transcription was performed on roughly 0.45 to 1 ug of RNA. TCRdb analysed the immunoSEQ multiplex PCR reads with MiXCR anew, one entry per CDR3 protein. The repertoire consists of about 130,000 distinct CDR3 sequences, with around 96% occurring once and the leading ten covering 0.21%. The sample taken for sequencing was CD8+ T cells from PBMCs. The receptors here all came from a human donor with Susac syndrome.

V gene TRBV4-2 combines with J gene TRBJ2-1, with D possibly being TRBD1 or TRBD2 (7 bases each). V lost 0 bases and J lost 7, with 22 bases in between. The CDR3 sequence is 18 residues long. Looked up from germline, CDR1 is LGHNA and CDR2 is YNFKEQ. The CDR3 reads CASSQDARGLGGWNEQFF. In DNA, the CDR3 is TGTGCCAGCAGCCAAGACGCTAGGGGGCTGGGGGGGTGGAATGAGCAGTTCTTC.

The rearrangement links TRBV20-1 to TRBJ2-5; possibly TRBD1 for D (5 bases). Germline V lookup: CDR1 DFQATT, CDR2 SNEGSKA (reference sequence). The CDR3 length is 17 residues. Trimming pared 3 bases from V and 2 bases from J, leaving 22 bases between. The CDR3 sequence is CSASSGHLAGSQETQYF. In DNA, the CDR3 is TGCAGTGCTAGTAGTGGACACCTGGCAGGGTCGCAAGAGACCCAGTACTTC.

This chain connects TRBV4-2 to TRBJ1-5, with 7 bases that match TRBD1. CDR1 is LGHNA and CDR2 is YNFKEQ in the germline V gene. The CDR3 extends over 16 amino acids. V was pared by 0 bases and J by 7 bases, with 9 bases of the junction left unmatched. CDR3 region: CASSQDQDRFDQPQHF. The CDR3 DNA is TGTGCCAGCAGCCAAGACCAGGACAGGTTCGACCAGCCCCAGCATTTT.

The rearrangement joins TRBV7-8 to TRBJ2-1; D gene unclear. Trimming stripped 3 bases from V and 8 bases from J, with 14 bases between. The germline V gene has CDR1 SGHVS and CDR2 FQNEAQ. The length of the CDR3 is 14 residues. The CDR3 sequence is CASSFLGVWDEQFF. CDR3 bases: TGTGCCAGCAGCTTCCTCGGAGTGTGGGATGAGCAGTTCTTC.

The chain combines TRBV28 with TRBJ2-5, with D possibly TRBD1 on 5 matching bases. Germline V lookup: CDR1 MDHEN, CDR2 SYDVKM. The CDR3 covers 14 residues. Trimming removed 4 bases from V and 0 bases from J, with 9 bases in between. CDR3 nucleotides: TGTGCCAGCAGTTCCACAGGCGACCAAGAGACCCAGTACTTC. Translation gives CASSSTGDQETQYF.

The chain combines TRBV2 with TRBJ2-3; 13 nucleotides agree with TRBD2. The germline V gene encodes CDR1 SNHLY and CDR2 FYNNEI. The CDR3 spans 15 residues. With V trimmed by 10 bases and J by 4 bases, 8 bases remained unmatched. The CDR3 loop is CATLAGGTGADTQYF. The DNA of the CDR3 is TGTGCCACACTAGCGGGAGGGACGGGGGCAGATACGCAGTATTTT.

The V and J genes are TRBV20-1 and TRBJ2-7, with D perhaps assigned TRBD1 or TRBD2 (5 bases each). Germline V gives CDR1 DFQATT, CDR2 SNEGSKA (reference sequence). Trimming took 3 bases from V and 0 from J, leaving 12 bases between them. The CDR3 runs to 14 residues. CDR3 residues: CSARGEKSSYEQYF. The CDR3 DNA is TGCAGTGCTAGGGGGGAGAAGAGCTCCTACGAGCAGTACTTC.

V gene TRBV7-2 combines with J gene TRBJ2-7, with D perhaps TRBD1 (5 bases). Germline assignment: CDR1 SGHTA and CDR2 FQGNSA. The V end lost 5 bases, the J end lost 1 base, and 12 bases lay between the germline ends. The length of the CDR3 is 14 residues. CDR3 bases: TGTGCCAGCAGCCCGAACCAGGGATCCTACGAGCAGTACTTC. Amino acids: CASSPNQGSYEQYF.

In this sample, this clonotype turned up once. The chain joins TRBV6-5 to TRBJ1-2; possibly TRBD1 for D (5 bases). V lost 2 bases and J lost 7, with 14 bases in between. CDR3 size: 14 residues. Germline values: CDR1 MNHEY, CDR2 SVGAGI. The CDR3 here is CASSYGGEATGYTF. CDR3 in DNA: TGTGCCAGCAGTTACGGGGGAGAGGCCACTGGCTACACCTTC.

The chain couples TRBV5-1 to TRBJ2-5; the D gene is possibly TRBD1 (6 bases). The CDR3 has 16 residues. Between the trimmed V and J ends, which lost 4 bases and 7 bases, there was a span of 23 bases. Germline-derived CDR1 and CDR2 are SGHRS and YFSETQ. CDR3: CASSPHSGQPPGTQYF. In DNA form, the CDR3 reads TGCGCCAGCAGCCCGCACAGCGGACAGCCCCCAGGGACCCAGTACTTC.

The CDR3 sequence is CASSPRTEVMNNEQFF. The DNA for the CDR3 is TGCGCCAGCAGCCCCCGGACAGAAGTCATGAACAATGAGCAGTTCTTC. The chain employs TRBV5-1 and TRBJ2-1; possible D gene TRBD1, 6 bases. Germline V gene sequence: CDR1 SGHRS, CDR2 YFSETQ. Trimming pared 4 bases from V and 5 bases from J, leaving 19 bases between. The CDR3 extends over 16 amino acids.